The 32 T cell receptor beta chains in this list originate from one sample, sequenced in a study of blood T cell repertoires in COVID-19. The data were produced by immunoSEQ multiplex PCR, yet TCRdb's version contains in-frame clones alone and is incomplete. The data contain around 160,000 clones, approximately 90% of them singletons. The sample consisted of PBMCs or T cells enriched from blood (not recorded which). These receptors came from a woman aged 25-40 years with acute COVID-19.

The genes are TRBV30 and TRBJ1-2; D might be TRBD1 (6 bases). Germline CDR1 is GTSNPN and CDR2 is SVGIG (reference sequence). CDR3 length: 12 amino acids. Deletions cut 4 bases from V and 5 bases from J, with 11 bases between. DNA of the CDR3: TGTGCCTGGACTCCGCAGGGGTATGGCTACACCTTC. Its protein is CAWTPQGYGYTF.

This chain uses TRBV6-5 with TRBJ1-1; maybe TRBD1 (5 bases). Trimming removed 7 bases at V and 4 bases at J, with 13 bases between. The V gene's germline CDR1 is MNHEY and CDR2 SVGAGI. The CDR3 is 13 residues long. Here the CDR3 reads CASTGGGVTEAFF. The CDR3 DNA sequence: TGTGCCAGCACCGGGGGGGGAGTCACTGAAGCTTTCTTT.

V usage is TRBV5-1 and J usage is TRBJ2-7; 9 positions match TRBD2. This CDR3 has 13 amino acids. J was trimmed by 3 bases and V by 4 bases; bases with no gene match: 2. CDR1 is SGHRS, CDR2 YFSETQ, per germline. As DNA, the CDR3 is TGCGCCAGCAGCCCGACTAGCGGCTACGAGCAGTACTTC. Translating gives CASSPTSGYEQYF.

The J gene is TRBJ2-2, the V gene TRBV3-1 (or the pseudogene TRBV3-2); D is uncertain. The ends were cut back, 1 base at V and 6 bases at J, with 9 bases in the middle. This CDR3 has 14 amino acids. Germline CDR1 LGHDT, CDR2 YNNKEL (reference sequence). CDR3 region: CASSQVADAGELFF. CDR3 bases: TGTGCCAGCAGCCAAGTAGCCGACGCCGGGGAGCTGTTTTTT.

This chain joins TRBV6-6 and TRBJ1-5, with D tentatively TRBD1 (5 bases). The V end was cut by 8 bases, the J end by 4 bases, with 12 bases between. The CDR3 covers 13 residues. Looked up from germline, CDR1 is MNHNY and CDR2 is SVGAGI (reference sequence). Here the CDR3 DNA reads TGTGCCAGCGGGCGCAGGGAAAATCAGCCCCAGCATTTT. This codes for CASGRRENQPQHF.

The chain employs TRBV3-1 (or the pseudogene TRBV3-2) and TRBJ1-2, with a weak D call TRBD1 (5 bases). V was pared by 3 bases and J by 7 bases, with 12 bases between. Per the germline V gene, CDR1 is LGHDT and CDR2 is YNNKEL (reference sequence). The CDR3 totals 13 residues. CDR3 in amino acids: CASSQSYGAGYTF. CDR3 nucleotides: TGTGCCAGCAGCCAGTCTTATGGGGCTGGCTACACCTTC.

The chain recombines TRBV7-6 with TRBJ2-1, with 7 bases identical to TRBD1. CDR3 size: 13 residues. After removal of 3 bases from V and 10 bases from J, the junction contained 6 bases not matched to a gene. From germline, CDR1 is SGHVS and CDR2 FNYEAQ. The CDR3 DNA reads as TGTGCCAGCAGCTTCAGTCTAGGGGGCGAGCAGTTCTTC. Its translation is CASSFSLGGEQFF.

The CDR3 sequence: CASSLAGTLYEQYF. The CDR3 nucleotides read TGTGCCAGCAGCTTAGCTGGGACACTCTACGAGCAGTACTTC. The chain joins TRBV11-2 to TRBJ2-7; D perhaps matches TRBD1 (6 bases). V was clipped by 1 base and J by 3 bases, with 10 bases between them. Germline V gene data show CDR1 as SGHAT and CDR2 as FQNNGV. The CDR3 extends over 14 amino acids.

The rearrangement joins TRBV10-3 to TRBJ2-2; D gene ambiguous. The CDR3 consists of 13 residues. With 8 bases removed from V and 7 bases from J, the gap between germline ends came to 14 bases. Germline CDR1 reads ENHRY; CDR2 reads SYGVKD. For the CDR3, the DNA is TGTGCCATCGCGGCAGCGTTCGGCGGGGAGCTGTTTTTT. Translating it yields CAIAAAFGGELFF.

DNA of the CDR3: TGCAGCGCGGTCCGGGACACGGGAACACCTGAAGCTTTCTTT. Amino acid sequence: CSAVRDTGTPEAFF. V and J are TRBV29-1 and TRBJ1-1; D possibly corresponds to TRBD1 (6 bases). The CDR3 covers 14 residues. CDR1 SQVTM and CDR2 ANQGSEA come from the germline V gene. Trimming shortened V by 7 bases and J by 6 bases, and 21 bases separated the two germline ends.

The genes are TRBV28 and TRBJ1-2, with 8 bases fitting TRBD1. CDR3 length equals 14 residues. With V trimmed by 2 bases and J by 4 bases, 3 bases remained unmatched. Germline V lookup: CDR1 MDHEN, CDR2 SYDVKM. CDR3 loop: CASSLTGGIYGYTF. In DNA form, the CDR3 reads TGTGCCAGCAGTTTAACAGGGGGGATCTATGGCTACACCTTC.

The genes are TRBV28 and TRBJ1-5, with D possibly being TRBD1 (6 bases). Germline V CDR1 and CDR2: MDHEN, SYDVKM. V lost 2 bases to trimming and J lost 8 bases, with 10 bases between them. This CDR3 has 13 residues. CDR3 in amino acids: CASSLGGIKPQHF. The CDR3, as DNA: TGTGCCAGCAGTTTAGGGGGCATCAAGCCCCAGCATTTT.

The chain has TRBV11-2 and TRBJ2-2; D gene uncertain. Trimming took off 6 bases at V and 6 bases at J, with 8 bases between the two ends. Looked up from germline, CDR1 is SGHAT and CDR2 is FQNNGV. This CDR3 has 12 amino acids. The CDR3 protein is CASRLTSGELFF. The CDR3 DNA reads as TGTGCCAGCAGGCTTACATCCGGGGAGCTGTTTTTT.

CDR3 loop: CASSLGLTITGGYEQYF. The DNA for the CDR3 is TGTGCCAGCAGCTTAGGATTAACCATAACAGGGGGCTACGAGCAGTACTTC. This rearrangement joins TRBV7-9 to TRBJ2-7, with 8 bases that match TRBD1. J gave up 3 bases and V 1 base, and 11 bases lay outside the gene matches. CDR3 length: 17 residues. The germline V gene encodes CDR1 SEHNR and CDR2 FQNEAQ (reference sequence).

V usage is TRBV14 and J usage is TRBJ2-3, with D possibly being TRBD2 (6 bases). V lost 0 bases, J lost 3 bases, and 13 bases lay in between. The germline V gene encodes CDR1 SGHDN and CDR2 FVKESK. This CDR3 is 16 amino acids long. In DNA form, the CDR3 reads TGTGCCAGCAGCCAAGACATGGCAGGGAGGACAGATACGCAGTATTTT. This sequence encodes CASSQDMAGRTDTQYF.

The rearrangement links TRBV10-3 to TRBJ1-2; the match to TRBD1 covers 7 bases. CDR1 is ENHRY, CDR2 SYGVKD, per germline. V shed 10 bases and J 4 bases; nucleotides not matched to a gene: 3. This CDR3 spans 11 amino acids. CDR3 loop: CASGQAYGYTF. CDR3 sequence (DNA): TGTGCCAGCGGACAGGCCTATGGCTACACCTTC.

The chain has TRBV28 and TRBJ1-4; a possible D gene is TRBD1 (5 bases). The CDR3 extends over 12 amino acids. The ends were cut back, 6 bases at V and 8 bases at J, with 10 bases in the middle. Germline V gene lookup returns CDR1 MDHEN and CDR2 SYDVKM. CDR3 loop: CASSGGGEKLFF. As DNA, the CDR3 is TGTGCCAGCAGCGGGGGAGGGGAAAAACTGTTTTTT.

The J gene is TRBJ2-7, the V gene TRBV12-3 or TRBV12-4; 7 positions match TRBD2. V trimming: 6 bases; J trimming: 6 bases; junction bases outside the gene matches: 8. The CDR3 is 13 amino acids. The CDR3 DNA follows: TGTGCCAGCAGCCCTGCGGGGGAATCCGAGCAGTACTTC. It encodes CASSPAGESEQYF.

V is TRBV25-1 and J is TRBJ2-2; possible D gene TRBD1, 6 bases. The ends were cut back, 10 bases at V and 3 bases at J, with 15 bases in the middle. The CDR3 is 14 residues long. Per the germline V gene, CDR1 is MGHDK and CDR2 is SYGVNS. CDR3 in amino acids: CATSPQGHTGELFF. In DNA form, the CDR3 reads TGTGCCACTAGCCCACAGGGCCACACCGGGGAGCTGTTTTTT.

The CDR3: CASAPPASGRNEQYF. The CDR3 DNA follows: TGTGCCAGCGCCCCCCCCGCTAGCGGGAGGAACGAGCAGTACTTC. The chain uses TRBV27 and TRBJ2-7; TRBD2 matches 11 bases. This CDR3 has 15 amino acids. V lost 8 bases to trimming and J lost 5 bases; unmatched junction nucleotides: 11. Germline V gives CDR1 MNHEY, CDR2 SMNVEV (reference sequence).

This clone was seen a single time. V and J are TRBV18 and TRBJ2-7; D might be TRBD2 (6 bases). Looked up from germline, CDR1 is KGHSH and CDR2 is LQKENI. The CDR3 totals 15 residues. V was trimmed by 2 bases and J by 3 bases, leaving 14 bases between them. This chain's CDR3 is CASSPIPSVDYEQYF. The CDR3 DNA sequence: TGTGCCAGCTCACCAATCCCTAGCGTAGACTACGAGCAGTACTTC.

This sequence joins TRBV27 and TRBJ2-1; TRBD2 is a possible D gene (6 bases). Germline-derived CDR1 and CDR2 are MNHEY and SMNVEV (reference sequence). This CDR3 region has 11 residues. Trimming took off 6 bases at V and 10 bases at J, with 10 bases between the two ends. DNA for the CDR3: TGTGCCAGCAGATCGGGGGAGGAGCAGTTCTTC. This translates into CASRSGEEQFF.

In this sample, this clone turned up once. The chain couples TRBV6-5 to TRBJ2-1; TRBD1 is a possible D gene (5 bases). Per germline, CDR1 MNHEY and CDR2 SVGAGI. This CDR3 is built from 14 residues. V gave up 6 bases and J gave up 6 bases, with 15 bases separating them. The CDR3 reads CASRYGWGPNEQFF. The DNA of the CDR3 is TGTGCCAGCAGGTACGGATGGGGCCCCAATGAGCAGTTCTTC.

This clone has just one count. At one end, the junction sequence differs from germline, possibly due to a read error. The genes are TRBV28 and TRBJ1-2, with D maybe TRBD1 (6 bases). CDR1 and CDR2 from the germline V gene are MDHEN and SYDVKM. The CDR3 length is 14 residues. The CDR3 is CASTLGGLDYGYTF. CDR3 in DNA: TGTGCCAGCACTTTAGGGGGGTTGGACTATGGCTACACCTTC.

The J gene is TRBJ2-6, the V gene TRBV6-2 or TRBV6-3; 7 bases are a match to TRBD1. V lost 2 bases, J lost 1 base, and 11 bases stayed unmatched. The germline gives CDR1 MNHEY, CDR2 SVGEGT. This CDR3 is built from 19 residues. CDR3 nucleotide sequence: TGTGCCAGCAGTTACCCGAGCGACAGGGACCCTTCTGGGGCCAACGTCCTGACTTTC. Translated, it gives CASSYPSDRDPSGANVLTF.

V gene TRBV7-9 combines with J gene TRBJ1-1, with D possibly being TRBD1 (6 bases). Trimming shortened V by 2 bases and J by 3 bases, and 19 bases separated the two germline ends. Germline lookup yields CDR1 SEHNR and CDR2 FQNEAQ (reference sequence). This CDR3 has 17 amino acids. The CDR3 DNA reads as TGTGCCAGCAGCTTACCGCGCGTGGGGGGGCACGACACTGAAGCTTTCTTT. It is translated as CASSLPRVGGHDTEAFF.

The chain links TRBV7-9 to TRBJ1-1; 8 nucleotides align to TRBD1. This CDR3 spans 15 amino acids. V lost 1 base, J lost 1 base, and 2 bases stayed unmatched. The germline gives CDR1 SEHNR, CDR2 FQNEAQ (reference sequence). For the CDR3, the DNA is TGTGCCAGCAGCTTAGACGGACAGGGGAACACTGAAGCTTTCTTT. As protein: CASSLDGQGNTEAFF.

The chain carries TRBV27 and TRBJ2-4; D ambiguous. This CDR3 spans 13 amino acids. Germline values: CDR1 MNHEY, CDR2 SMNVEV (reference sequence). V lost 0 bases, J lost 11 bases, and 11 bases lay in between. The DNA of the CDR3 is TGTGCCAGCAGTTTATCCGGTCAAAGTGTTCAGTACTTC. Protein: CASSLSGQSVQYF.

The chain joins TRBV28 to TRBJ2-3, with 7 bases lining up with TRBD2. CDR3 length: 15 amino acids. Germline V gives CDR1 MDHEN, CDR2 SYDVKM. V was clipped by 7 bases and J by 6 bases; unmatched bases: 13. CDR3 sequence (DNA): TGTGCCAGCATCAATAACGGGGCGGGGGAGGATACGCAGTATTTT. It yields the protein CASINNGAGEDTQYF.

The rearrangement uses TRBV7-9 and TRBJ2-6; a possible D gene is TRBD1 (6 bases). V lost 2 bases to trimming and J lost 1 base, with 18 bases between them. Germline V gene lookup returns CDR1 SEHNR and CDR2 FQNEAQ (reference sequence). This CDR3 contains 19 residues. In DNA, the CDR3 is TGTGCCAGCAGCTTAAGGCCGGAAACAGGGAAATCTGGGGCCAACGTCCTGACTTTC. Translation: CASSLRPETGKSGANVLTF.

CDR3 bases: TGTGCCAGCAGCGTAGCAGGGGCAACTGAGCAGTTCTTC. Amino acids: CASSVAGATEQFF. The chain carries TRBV9 and TRBJ2-1; a possible D gene is TRBD1 (6 bases). The CDR3 has 13 residues. From germline, CDR1 is SGDLS and CDR2 YYNGEE. V lost 0 bases, J lost 9 bases, and 10 bases lay in between. Filled out from reference TRBV9 and TRBJ2-1, the complete variable domain reads DSGVTQTPKHLITATGQRVTLRCSPRSGDLSVYWYQQSLDQGLQFLIQYYNGEERAKGNILERFSAQQFPDLHSELNLSSLELGDSALYFCASSVAGATEQFFGPGTRLTVL.

This clone was recorded once. The rearrangement links TRBV6-2 or TRBV6-3 to TRBJ2-7; possible D gene TRBD1, 5 bases. V lost 0 bases, J lost 2 bases, and 5 bases lay in between. The CDR3 extends over 13 amino acids. Germline V lookup: CDR1 MNHEY, CDR2 SVGEGT. CDR3: CASSYSDTYEQYF. DNA of the CDR3: TGTGCCAGCAGTTACTCGGACACCTACGAGCAGTACTTC.